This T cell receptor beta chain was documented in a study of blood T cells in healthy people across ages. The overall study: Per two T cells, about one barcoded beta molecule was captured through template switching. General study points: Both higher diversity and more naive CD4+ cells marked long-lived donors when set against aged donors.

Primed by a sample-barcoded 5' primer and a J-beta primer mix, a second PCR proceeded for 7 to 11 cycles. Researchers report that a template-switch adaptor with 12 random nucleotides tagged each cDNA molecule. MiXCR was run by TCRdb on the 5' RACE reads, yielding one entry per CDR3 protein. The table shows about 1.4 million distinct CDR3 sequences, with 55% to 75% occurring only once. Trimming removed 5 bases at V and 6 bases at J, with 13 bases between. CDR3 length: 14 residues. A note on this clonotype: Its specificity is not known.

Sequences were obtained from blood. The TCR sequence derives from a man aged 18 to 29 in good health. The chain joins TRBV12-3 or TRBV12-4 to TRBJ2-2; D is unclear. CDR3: CASSLCSTPGELFF. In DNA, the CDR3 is TGTGCCAGCAGTCTGTGCTCAACCCCCGGGGAGCTGTTTTTT.